This T cell receptor beta chain emerged from a study of CD8 T cells in Susac syndrome. General study points: The number of individuals included in the study's TCR sequencing and HLA analysis was acknowledged as relatively small.

Patients with Susac syndrome showed fulfilment of recently defined diagnostic criteria for definite or probable disease. Points on this clonotype: Antigen unknown.

V gave up 5 bases and J gave up 10 bases; unmatched junction bases: 9. Looked up from germline, CDR1 is LNHDA and CDR2 is SQIVND (reference sequence). The CDR3 is made up of 14 amino acids. Roughly 0.45 to 1 ug RNA was reverse transcribed with random hexamers. TCRdb processed the immunoSEQ multiplex PCR reads anew with MiXCR; each CDR3 protein has one entry. The sample holds under 95,000 distinct CDR3 sequences; around 94% are singletons and the top ten take roughly 0.31%. The chain is built from TRBV19 and TRBJ2-2, with 8 bases aligning to TRBD1. The TCR comes from a human donor with Susac syndrome. Material: CD4+ T cells from PBMCs. The CDR3, as DNA: TGTGCCAGTAGTTCCGGCAGGGGGCGCGAGGAGCTGTTTTTT. Translating gives CASSSGRGREELFF.